This T cell receptor beta chain originates from a study of blood T cell repertoires in COVID-19. Using immunoSEQ multiplex PCR, the repertoire was profiled, and TCRdb retains in-frame clones only, with some absent. This sample has hundreds of thousands of clones; approximately 91% occur once, and the top ten carry 0.75% to 1%. The CDR3 extends over 13 amino acids. Trimming cost V 5 bases and J 4 bases, with 11 bases left between them. This clone was seen a few times. This TCR was sampled from a woman in her twenties or thirties who had recovered from COVID-19. Sequencing was performed on PBMCs or T cells enriched from blood (not recorded which). The chain combines TRBV12-3 or TRBV12-4 with TRBJ1-1, with D tentatively TRBD1 (5 bases). CDR3 bases: TGTGCCAGCAGTCTGGGAGGGGTCACTGAAGCTTTCTTT. It codes for CASSLGGVTEAFF.